A selection of T cell receptor beta chains follows, all from one sample in a study of T cell responses to AZD1222 COVID-19 vaccine. The repertoire was sequenced with immunoSEQ multiplex PCR; TCRdb's copy has only in-frame clones and lacks some. The sample holds under 80,000 clones, 70% to 80% seen once. This specimen was peripheral blood, taken on day 0 of MenACWY control vaccination. These receptor sequences come from an adult in good health. The CDR3 runs from the conserved cysteine through the conserved F or W. A D gene is named only where the DNA matches it firmly. Not every row has a clone size; where given, it reads once, few, many or a size class.

d_call	j_call	v_call	clone_size	cdr3_nt	cdr3_aa
NA	TRBJ2-7	TRBV5-1	once	TGCGCCAGCAGCTCTGGTAGGGGGTTTTATGGATACGAGCAGTACTTC	CASSSGRGFYGYEQYF
NA	TRBJ2-2	TRBV11-2	NA	TGTGCCAGCACTAGGAGTCCGAACACCGGGGAGCTGTTTTTT	CASTRSPNTGELFF
NA	TRBJ2-2	TRBV19	NA	TGTGCCAGTAGTGGAACCCGGGACTTGCGGGAGCTGTTTTTT	CASSGTRDLRELFF
NA	TRBJ2-3	TRBV5-1	NA	TGCGCCAGCAGCTTGGAAACGGAGATCACGACAGATACGCAGTATTTT	CASSLETEITTDTQYF
TRBD1	TRBJ2-5	TRBV5-1	NA	TGCGCCAGCAGCCTCTATTTTAAAGGACAGGGTGAGACCCAGTACTTC	CASSLYFKGQGETQYF
NA	TRBJ1-2	TRBV2	NA	TGTGCCAGCACCCCCCGGACAGACACTAACTATGGCTACACCTTC	CASTPRTDTNYGYTF
TRBD1	TRBJ1-2	TRBV27	NA	TGTGCCAGCAGTCCCCGGGACAGGGGTGGCTATGGCTACACCTTC	CASSPRDRGGYGYTF
TRBD2	TRBJ2-1	TRBV13	NA	TGTGCCAGCAGCTTTAGACTAGCGGGAGCGTCAAGGAGCTCCTACAATGAGCAGTTCTTC	CASSFRLAGASRSSYNEQFF
NA	TRBJ1-1	TRBV7-8	NA	TGTGCCAGCAGCCCGGAGATGAACACTGAAGCTTTCTTT	CASSPEMNTEAFF
TRBD2	TRBJ2-3	TRBV5-6	NA	TGTGCCAGCAGCTCCCTAGCGGGGGAGGCAGATACGCAGTATTTT	CASSSLAGEADTQYF
NA	TRBJ1-2	TRBV7-8	NA	TGTGCCAGCAGCTTAGGGGGGAATACTGGCTACACCTTC	CASSLGGNTGYTF
NA	TRBJ1-3	TRBV18	NA	TGTGCCAGCTCACCACAAACAGGGAACTCTGGAAACACCATATATTTT	CASSPQTGNSGNTIYF
NA	TRBJ2-3	TRBV7-3	NA	TGTGCCAGCAGCTTAATTGTGCGCGATACGCAGTATTTT	CASSLIVRDTQYF
NA	TRBJ2-7	TRBV7-2	NA	TGTGCCAGCAGCTGGGACGGAGATACCTACGAGCAGTACTTC	CASSWDGDTYEQYF
NA	TRBJ1-3	TRBV19	NA	TGTGCCAGTAGTAAAGACAGCTCCTCGAGATCTTCCCCCTCTCGGCGGGACTCTGGAAACACCATATATTTT	CASSKDSSSRSSPSRRDSGNTIYF
TRBD1	TRBJ2-2	TRBV7-2	NA	TGTGCCAGCAGCTTAGGCCGGGACAGGGTTCTTAGGGAGCTGTTTTTT	CASSLGRDRVLRELFF
NA	TRBJ2-5	TRBV2	few	TGTGCCAGCAGTGCTAGAGGTTCGGAGACCCAGTACTTC	CASSARGSETQYF
NA	TRBJ1-1	TRBV3-1/TRBV3-2	NA	TGTGCCAGCAGCCAGCGTACAGGCGCCCTGAACACTGAAGCTTTCTTT	CASSQRTGALNTEAFF
TRBD1	TRBJ2-3	TRBV5-1	NA	TGCGCCAGCAGCCAGGGGGGTATCGGGACAGGGGTAACAGATACGCAGTATTTT	CASSQGGIGTGVTDTQYF
NA	TRBJ1-6	TRBV15	NA	TGTGCCACCAGCAGAGATAGAGAGACGATTAATTCACCCCTCCACTTT	CATSRDRETINSPLHF